These 2 T cell receptor beta chains originate from one sample sequenced in a study of radiation and T cells in renal cell carcinoma. The time point here: blood 2 weeks post-SBRT. Treatment here: 15 Gy SBRT to primary tumor, nephrectomy 4 weeks later. Sequenced by immunoSEQ multiplex PCR; TCRdb stores in-frame clones only, minus some. The repertoire holds around 76,000 clones, with more than 75% as singletons. Specimen: blood, collected from a patient whose treatment included radiotherapy and nephrectomy. The receptors come from a man aged 55 to 70 with renal cell carcinoma.

Of note for this clone: Because the CDR3's place on the DNA is in doubt, the DNA is left out and the CDR3 is given as listed by TCRdb. The chain couples TRBV27 to TRBJ2-2. CDR1 is MNHEY and CDR2 is SMNVEV in the germline V gene (reference sequence). The CDR3 comprises 12 residues, both ends counted. This chain's CDR3 is CASSFGAGELFF.

This chain uses TRBV4-3 with TRBJ2-7; D is unclear. The CDR3 is made up of 13 amino acids. The ends were cut back, 4 bases at V and 7 bases at J, with 14 bases in the middle. CDR1 and CDR2 from the germline V gene are LGHNA and YSLEER. CDR3 sequence reads: CASSPQRRREQYF. The CDR3, as DNA: TGCGCCAGCAGCCCCCAACGTCGGCGGGAGCAGTACTTC.